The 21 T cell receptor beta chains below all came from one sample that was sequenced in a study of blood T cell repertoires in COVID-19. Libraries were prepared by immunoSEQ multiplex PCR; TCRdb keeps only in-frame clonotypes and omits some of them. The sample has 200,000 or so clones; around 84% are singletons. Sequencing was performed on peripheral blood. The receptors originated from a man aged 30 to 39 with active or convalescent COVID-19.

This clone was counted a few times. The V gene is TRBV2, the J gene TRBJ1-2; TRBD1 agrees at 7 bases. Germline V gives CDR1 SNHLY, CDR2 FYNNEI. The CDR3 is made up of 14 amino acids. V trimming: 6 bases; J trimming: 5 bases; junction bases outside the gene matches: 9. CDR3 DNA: TGTGCCAGCAGAACAGGGGAAGGGGAATATGGCTACACCTTC. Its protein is CASRTGEGEYGYTF.

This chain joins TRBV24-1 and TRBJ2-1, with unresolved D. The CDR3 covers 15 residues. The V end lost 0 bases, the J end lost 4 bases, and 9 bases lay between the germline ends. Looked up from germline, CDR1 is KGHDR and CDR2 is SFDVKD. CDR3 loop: CATSDLRDFYNEQFF. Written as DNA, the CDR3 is TGTGCCACCAGTGATTTGCGCGACTTTTACAATGAGCAGTTCTTC.

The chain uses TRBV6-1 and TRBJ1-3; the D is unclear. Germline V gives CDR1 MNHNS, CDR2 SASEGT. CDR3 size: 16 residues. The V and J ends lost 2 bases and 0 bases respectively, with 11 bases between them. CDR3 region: CASSEWSSLSGNTIYF. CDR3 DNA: TGTGCCAGCAGTGAATGGAGTAGCCTCTCTGGAAACACCATATATTTT.

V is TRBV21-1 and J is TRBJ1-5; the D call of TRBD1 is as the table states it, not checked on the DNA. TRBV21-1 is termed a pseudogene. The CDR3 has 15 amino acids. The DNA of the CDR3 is TGTGCCAGCAGCCCCAGGGGCCGGGGTTGCCAGCCCCAGCATTTT. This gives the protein CASSPRGRGCQPQHF.

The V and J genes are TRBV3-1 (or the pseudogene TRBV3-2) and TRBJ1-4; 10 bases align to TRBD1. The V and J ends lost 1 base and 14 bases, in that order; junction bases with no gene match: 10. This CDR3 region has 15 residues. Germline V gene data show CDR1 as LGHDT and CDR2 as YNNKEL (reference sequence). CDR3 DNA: TGTGCCAGCAGCCAAGTTATATCCGGGACAGGGGATCTGTTTTTT. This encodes CASSQVISGTGDLFF.

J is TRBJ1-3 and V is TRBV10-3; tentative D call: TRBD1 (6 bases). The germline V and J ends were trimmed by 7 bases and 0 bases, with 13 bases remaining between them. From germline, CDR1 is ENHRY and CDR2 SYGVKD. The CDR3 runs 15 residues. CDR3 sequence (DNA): TGTGCCATCATCGGTACAGGGTTCTCTGGAAACACCATATATTTT. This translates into CAIIGTGFSGNTIYF.

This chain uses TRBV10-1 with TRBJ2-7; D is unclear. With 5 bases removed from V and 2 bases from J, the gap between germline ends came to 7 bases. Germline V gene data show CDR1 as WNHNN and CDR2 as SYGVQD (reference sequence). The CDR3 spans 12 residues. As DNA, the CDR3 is TGCGCCAGCAGTAAGGAGACCTACGAGCAGTACTTC. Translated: CASSKETYEQYF.

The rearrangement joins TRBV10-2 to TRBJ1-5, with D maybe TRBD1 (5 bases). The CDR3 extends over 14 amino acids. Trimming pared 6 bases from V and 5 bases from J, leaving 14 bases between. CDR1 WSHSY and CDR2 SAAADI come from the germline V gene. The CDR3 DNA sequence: TGCGCCAGCAGAGTCGCAGGGATCGATCAGCCCCAGCATTTT. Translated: CASRVAGIDQPQHF.

The CDR3 DNA sequence: TGTGCCAGCAGCCTCGGACTAGCGGGAGTCTTGGAGACCCAGTACTTC. Translated, it gives CASSLGLAGVLETQYF. V usage is TRBV3-1 (or the pseudogene TRBV3-2) and J usage is TRBJ2-5, with 13 bases that match TRBD2. Germline CDR1 reads LGHDT; CDR2 reads YNNKEL (reference sequence). There are 16 residues in the CDR3. V lost 4 bases and J lost 5; bases outside the gene matches: 7.

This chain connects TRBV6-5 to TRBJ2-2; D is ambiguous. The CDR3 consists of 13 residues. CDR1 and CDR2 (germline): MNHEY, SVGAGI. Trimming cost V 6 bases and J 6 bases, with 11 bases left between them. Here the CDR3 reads CASRRLMAGELFF. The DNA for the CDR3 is TGTGCCAGCAGGCGTCTTATGGCCGGGGAGCTGTTTTTT.

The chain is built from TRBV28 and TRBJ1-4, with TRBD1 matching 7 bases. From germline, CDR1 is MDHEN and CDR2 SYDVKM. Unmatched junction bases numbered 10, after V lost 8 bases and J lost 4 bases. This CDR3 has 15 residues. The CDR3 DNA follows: TGTGCCAGCCTTGGAAGGACAGGCGATAATGAAAAACTGTTTTTT. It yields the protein CASLGRTGDNEKLFF.

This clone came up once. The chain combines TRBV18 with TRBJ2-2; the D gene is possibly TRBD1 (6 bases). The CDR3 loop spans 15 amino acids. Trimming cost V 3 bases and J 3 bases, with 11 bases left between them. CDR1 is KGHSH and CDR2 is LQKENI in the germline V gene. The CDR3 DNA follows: TGTGCCAGCTCACCCCAGGGGTTCGACACCGGGGAGCTGTTTTTT. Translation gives CASSPQGFDTGELFF.

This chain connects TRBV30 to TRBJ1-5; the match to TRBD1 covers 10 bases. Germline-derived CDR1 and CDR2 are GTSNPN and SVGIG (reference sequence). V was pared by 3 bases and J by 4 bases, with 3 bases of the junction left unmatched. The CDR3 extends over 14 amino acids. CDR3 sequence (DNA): TGTGCCTGGAGAGGGACAGGGGTGAATCAGCCCCAGCATTTT. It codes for CAWRGTGVNQPQHF.

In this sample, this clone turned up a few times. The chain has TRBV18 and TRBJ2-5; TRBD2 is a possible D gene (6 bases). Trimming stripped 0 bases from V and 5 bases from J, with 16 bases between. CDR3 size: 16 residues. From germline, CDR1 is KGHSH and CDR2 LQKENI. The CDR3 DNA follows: TGTGCCAGCTCACCACCGGAGGGCCGGGTTGTGGAGACCCAGTACTTC. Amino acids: CASSPPEGRVVETQYF.

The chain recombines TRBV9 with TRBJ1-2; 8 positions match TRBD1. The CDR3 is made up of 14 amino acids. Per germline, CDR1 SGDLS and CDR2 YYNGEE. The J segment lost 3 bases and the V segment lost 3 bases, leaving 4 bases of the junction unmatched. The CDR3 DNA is TGTGCCAGCAGCGGACAGGGGTTCGACTATGGCTACACCTTC. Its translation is CASSGQGFDYGYTF.

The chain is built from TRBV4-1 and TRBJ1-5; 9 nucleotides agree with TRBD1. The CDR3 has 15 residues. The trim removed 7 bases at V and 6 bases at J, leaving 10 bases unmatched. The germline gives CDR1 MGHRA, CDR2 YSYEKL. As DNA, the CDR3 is TGCGCCAGCACTCATACAGGGGGCCCCAGTCAGCCCCAGCATTTT. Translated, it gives CASTHTGGPSQPQHF.

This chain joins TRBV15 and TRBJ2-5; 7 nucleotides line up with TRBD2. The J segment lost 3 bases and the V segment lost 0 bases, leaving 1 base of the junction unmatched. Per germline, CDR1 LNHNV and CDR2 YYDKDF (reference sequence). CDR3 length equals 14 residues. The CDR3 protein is CATSRDRGEETQYF. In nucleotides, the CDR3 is TGTGCCACCAGCAGAGATCGGGGGGAAGAGACCCAGTACTTC.

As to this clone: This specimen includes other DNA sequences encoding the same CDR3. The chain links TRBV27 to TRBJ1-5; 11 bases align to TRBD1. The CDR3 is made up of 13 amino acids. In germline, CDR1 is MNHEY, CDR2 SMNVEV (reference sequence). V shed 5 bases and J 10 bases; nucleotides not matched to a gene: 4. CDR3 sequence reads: CASSTDRGQPQHF. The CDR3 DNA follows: TGTGCCAGCAGTACGGACAGGGGGCAACCCCAGCATTTT.

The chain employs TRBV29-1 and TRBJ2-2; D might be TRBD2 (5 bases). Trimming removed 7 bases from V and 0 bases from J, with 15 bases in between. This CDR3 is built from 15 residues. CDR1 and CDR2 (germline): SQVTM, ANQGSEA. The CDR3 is CSALEGYSNTGELFF. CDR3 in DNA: TGCAGCGCCCTAGAGGGCTATTCGAACACCGGGGAGCTGTTTTTT.

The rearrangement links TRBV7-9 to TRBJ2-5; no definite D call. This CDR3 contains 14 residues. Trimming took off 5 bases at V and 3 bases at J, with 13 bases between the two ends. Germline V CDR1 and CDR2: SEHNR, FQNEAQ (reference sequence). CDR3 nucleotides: TGTGCCAGCAGCGCACGTTCCGCGGAAGAGACCCAGTACTTC. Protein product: CASSARSAEETQYF.

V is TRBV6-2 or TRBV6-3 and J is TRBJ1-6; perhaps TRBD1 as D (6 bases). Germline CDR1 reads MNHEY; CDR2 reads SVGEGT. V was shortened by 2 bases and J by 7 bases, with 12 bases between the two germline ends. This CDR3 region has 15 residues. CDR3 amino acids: CASSYDQGPNSPLHF. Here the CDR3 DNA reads TGTGCCAGCAGTTACGATCAGGGGCCGAATTCACCCCTCCACTTT.